This T cell receptor beta chain was documented in a study of cytomegalovirus exposure and HLA in healthy donors. The study, taken as a whole, reports: It was assumed in the presence/absence analyses that sequencing depth was roughly uniform across donors.

13 Jbeta primers and 60 Vbeta primers were used for the PCR. Only in-frame clones appear in the TCRdb table, and some are missing; sequencing was by immunoSEQ multiplex PCR. Here the sample spans roughly 120,000 clones, less than 85% being singletons. Points on this clone: The target antigen is unknown.

The material sequenced was PBMCs. The receptor's source is a male donor in good health and CMV-seronegative.

Written as DNA, the CDR3 is TGTGCCATCTCTGCAGGCACAGGGATTACCGGGGAGCTGTTTTTT. Protein product: CAISAGTGITGELFF. The J gene is TRBJ2-2, the V gene TRBV10-3; a possible D gene is TRBD1 (6 bases). The CDR3 is 15 amino acids. V was trimmed by 8 bases and J by 5 bases, leaving 18 bases between them. Germline V gives CDR1 ENHRY, CDR2 SYGVKD.